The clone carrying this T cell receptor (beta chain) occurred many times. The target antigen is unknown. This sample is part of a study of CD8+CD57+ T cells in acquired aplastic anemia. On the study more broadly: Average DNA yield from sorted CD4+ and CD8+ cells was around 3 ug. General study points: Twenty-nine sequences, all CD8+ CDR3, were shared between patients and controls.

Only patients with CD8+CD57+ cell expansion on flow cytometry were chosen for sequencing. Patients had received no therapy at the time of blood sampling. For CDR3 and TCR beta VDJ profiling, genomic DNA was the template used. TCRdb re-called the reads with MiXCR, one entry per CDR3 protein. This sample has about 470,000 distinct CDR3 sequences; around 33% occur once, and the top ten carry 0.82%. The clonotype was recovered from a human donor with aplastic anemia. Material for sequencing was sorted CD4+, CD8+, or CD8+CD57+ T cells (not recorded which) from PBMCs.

The CDR3 reads CASSPTGAGGYTF. The CDR3 nucleotides are TGTGCCAGTAGCCCTACAGGGGCTGGCGGCTACACCTTC. This chain links TRBV19 with TRBJ1-2, with 7 bases aligning to TRBD1. Germline CDR1 and CDR2: LNHDA and SQIVND (reference sequence). This CDR3 comprises 13 residues. Trimming cost V 6 bases and J 8 bases; bases outside gene matches: 9.